These 16 T cell receptor beta chains came from one sample sequenced in a study of breast tumors, draining lymph nodes, adjacent tissues. TCRdb called the multiplex PCR reads again in MiXCR, with one record for every CDR3 protein. Of 150,000 to 250,000 distinct CDR3 sequences in the sample, roughly 31% were seen once. Samples came from axillary lymph nodes draining the breast cancer. The sequenced sample was axillary lymph node tissue. These receptor sequences come from a female donor with breast cancer. Some clones in this sample may be carry-over from other donors' samples.

This clonotype showed up just a few times. The V gene is TRBV18, the J gene TRBJ2-1; unclear D gene. This CDR3 comprises 15 residues. V was shortened by 6 bases and J by 2 bases, with 14 bases between the two germline ends. CDR1 is KGHSH, CDR2 LQKENI, per germline. The CDR3 here is CASSWAANPYNEQFF. CDR3 coding DNA: TGTGCCAGCTCCTGGGCGGCTAACCCCTACAATGAGCAGTTCTTC. The full variable domain, completed using reference TRBV18 and TRBJ2-1, is NAGVMQNPRHLVRRRGQEARLRCSPMKGHSHVYWYRQLPEEGLKFMVYLQKENIIDESGMPKERFSAEFPKEGPSILRIQQVVRGDSAAYFCASSWAANPYNEQFFGPGTRLTVL.

As concerns this clonotype: A much more abundant neighbour one base away suggests this may be a read error. The chain recombines TRBV14 with TRBJ2-1, with a tentative D call TRBD2 (5 bases). The CDR3 sequence is 18 residues long. Germline values: CDR1 SGHDN, CDR2 FVKESK. Written as DNA, the CDR3 is TGTGCCAGCAGCCAAGATCGGGGTTGGGCCTCGACCTACAATGGGCAGTTCTTC. This sequence encodes CASSQDRGWASTYNGQFF.

This clonotype was detected only once. The V and J genes are TRBV7-2 and TRBJ2-5; 15 bases fit TRBD2. V dropped 3 bases and J dropped 5; count of bases not matched to a gene: 10. CDR1 is SGHTA and CDR2 is FQGNSA in the germline V gene. There are 18 residues in the CDR3. In DNA form, the CDR3 reads TGTGCCAGCAGCTTGGGACTAGCGGGAGGTAACACCGGGGAGACCCAGTACTTC. This encodes CASSLGLAGGNTGETQYF.

This clonotype was seen only a few times. Since a much larger clone is just one base distant, this may be a read error. The CDR3 DNA sequence: TGTGCCAGCAGCCCCCCGGGGGCGAACTATGGCTACACCTTC. It codes for CASSPPGANYGYTF. The chain couples TRBV5-4 to TRBJ1-2; a possible D gene is TRBD1 (6 bases). The CDR3 consists of 14 residues. Germline V gene data show CDR1 as SGHNT and CDR2 as YYREEE (reference sequence). The germline V and J ends were trimmed by 4 bases and 2 bases, with 12 bases remaining between them.

This clonotype was seen many times. V is TRBV5-6 and J is TRBJ2-3; 8 bases agree with TRBD1. Per the germline V gene, CDR1 is SGHDT and CDR2 is YYEEEE. The CDR3 sequence is 16 residues long. J gave up 4 bases and V 5 bases, and 12 bases lay outside the gene matches. CDR3 region: CASRSLGQGGSDTQYF. The CDR3 coding sequence is TGTGCCAGCAGGTCACTCGGACAGGGTGGATCAGATACGCAGTATTTT.

This clonotype was seen repeatedly, ten times or more. V usage is TRBV6-5 and J usage is TRBJ2-7; the match to TRBD1 covers 10 bases. The germline V gene encodes CDR1 MNHEY and CDR2 SVGAGI. The CDR3 is made up of 14 amino acids. Trimming removed 5 bases from V and 6 bases from J; junction bases left unmatched: 7. This CDR3 is CASSHGGTGAEQYF. The CDR3, as DNA: TGTGCCAGCAGTCACGGGGGGACAGGGGCCGAGCAGTACTTC.

The rearrangement joins TRBV25-1 to TRBJ1-5, with 9 bases lining up with TRBD1. The length of the CDR3 is 14 residues. The germline CDR1 and CDR2 sequences are MGHDK and SYGVNS. After removal of 4 bases from V and 7 bases from J, the junction contained 5 bases not matched to a gene. CDR3 residues: CASSVEDRGQPQHF. CDR3 bases: TGTGCCAGCAGTGTTGAGGACAGGGGACAGCCCCAGCATTTT.

The chain combines TRBV5-1 with TRBJ1-1; 7 bases are a match to TRBD1. V trimming: 4 bases; J trimming: 1 base; junction bases outside the gene matches: 7. Germline CDR1 and CDR2: SGHRS and YFSETQ. This CDR3 is 15 amino acids long. CDR3 sequence (DNA): TGCGCCAGCAGCCCCGGGACAGACTCGAACACTGAAGCTTTCTTT. It specifies CASSPGTDSNTEAFF.

The table lists this clonotype with a count of one. Its ends do not fully match the called genes, so a read error is possible. This chain joins TRBV25-1 and TRBJ2-7, with D possibly being TRBD1 (6 bases). This CDR3 contains 12 residues. CDR1 MGHDK and CDR2 SYGVNS come from the germline V gene. For the CDR3, the DNA is TGTGCCAGCAGGGGGGCCGATTACGAGCAGCACTTC. Translating it yields CASRGADYEQHF.

This clonotype has ten or more counts. The chain employs TRBV7-3 and TRBJ1-6, with D possibly TRBD1 on 5 matching bases. The germline V gene has CDR1 SGHTA and CDR2 FQGTGA. V lost 4 bases and J lost 6, with 10 bases in between. The CDR3 spans 14 residues. CDR3 protein: CASSSQGGNSPLHF. CDR3 nucleotides: TGTGCCAGCAGCTCCCAGGGAGGTAATTCACCCCTCCACTTT. Full variable domain (rest looked up from reference TRBV7-3 and TRBJ1-6): GAGVSQTPSNKVTEKGKYVELRCDPISGHTALYWYRQSLGQGPEFLIYFQGTGAADDSGLPNDRFFAVRPEGSVSTLKIQRTERGDSAVYLCASSSQGGNSPLHFGNGTRLTVT.

Many counts were recorded for this clonotype. This sequence joins TRBV6-5 and TRBJ2-7; 9 bases align to TRBD2. Germline trimming cut 5 bases from V and 4 bases from J; bases unmatched to any gene: 9. Germline V gene lookup returns CDR1 MNHEY and CDR2 SVGAGI. This CDR3 spans 15 amino acids. The CDR3 DNA follows: TGTGCCAGCAGTAAAATAGCGGGAGCAGTATACGAGCAGTACTTC. It is translated as CASSKIAGAVYEQYF.

This clonotype was seen many times. V and J are TRBV19 and TRBJ1-4; TRBD1 matches at 7 bases. Germline-derived CDR1 and CDR2 are LNHDA and SQIVND (reference sequence). V shed 8 bases, J shed 5 bases, and the junction held 5 bases outside the gene matches. The CDR3 has 13 residues. This CDR3 reads CASSRGLNEKLFF. The CDR3 DNA sequence: TGTGCCAGTTCGAGGGGGCTGAATGAAAAACTGTTTTTT. Using reference TRBV19 and TRBJ1-4 for the parts outside the CDR3, the full variable domain is DGGITQSPKYLFRKEGQNVTLSCEQNLNHDAMYWYRQDPGQGLRLIYYSQIVNDFQKGDIAEGYSVSREKKESFPLTVTSAQKNPTAFYLCASSRGLNEKLFFGSGTQLSVL.

The V call is TRBV12-3 or TRBV12-4, the J call TRBJ1-1; 9 nucleotides agree with TRBD1. CDR3 length: 18 residues. V was clipped by 0 bases and J by 7 bases; unmatched bases: 15. The CDR3 nucleotides are TGTGCCAGCAGTTTAGCCCTGGGACAGGGAGAGGGCGGGGTTGAAGCTTTCTTT. Its protein is CASSLALGQGEGGVEAFF.

This clonotype was seen many times. The chain joins TRBV19 to TRBJ1-2; TRBD1 is a possible D gene (6 bases). Germline V gives CDR1 LNHDA, CDR2 SQIVND (reference sequence). V was pared by 9 bases and J by 2 bases, with 13 bases between. The CDR3 loop spans 13 amino acids. DNA of the CDR3: TGTGCCAGCTCAGGGGTCGTCAACTATGGCTACACCTTC. It is translated as CASSGVVNYGYTF.

A remark on this clonotype: This may stem from a read error, because a much larger clone lies one nucleotide away. The rearrangement uses TRBV20-1 and TRBJ2-3; D is uncertain. Germline loops: CDR1 DFQATT, CDR2 SNEGSKA (reference sequence). CDR3 size: 12 residues. CDR3 bases: TGCAGTGCAGCCCGCGGAACAGATACGCCGTATTTT. Its protein product is CSAARGTDTPYF.

The sample holds one count of this clonotype. V is TRBV20-1 and J is TRBJ2-7; D unclear. This CDR3 spans 13 amino acids. The germline gives CDR1 DFQATT, CDR2 SNEGSKA (reference sequence). Trimming took 6 bases from V and 9 from J, leaving 21 bases between them. The CDR3 bases are TGCAGTGCCACCGAGACACTAAGGAGTGGGCAGTACTTC. Its translation is CSATETLRSGQYF.